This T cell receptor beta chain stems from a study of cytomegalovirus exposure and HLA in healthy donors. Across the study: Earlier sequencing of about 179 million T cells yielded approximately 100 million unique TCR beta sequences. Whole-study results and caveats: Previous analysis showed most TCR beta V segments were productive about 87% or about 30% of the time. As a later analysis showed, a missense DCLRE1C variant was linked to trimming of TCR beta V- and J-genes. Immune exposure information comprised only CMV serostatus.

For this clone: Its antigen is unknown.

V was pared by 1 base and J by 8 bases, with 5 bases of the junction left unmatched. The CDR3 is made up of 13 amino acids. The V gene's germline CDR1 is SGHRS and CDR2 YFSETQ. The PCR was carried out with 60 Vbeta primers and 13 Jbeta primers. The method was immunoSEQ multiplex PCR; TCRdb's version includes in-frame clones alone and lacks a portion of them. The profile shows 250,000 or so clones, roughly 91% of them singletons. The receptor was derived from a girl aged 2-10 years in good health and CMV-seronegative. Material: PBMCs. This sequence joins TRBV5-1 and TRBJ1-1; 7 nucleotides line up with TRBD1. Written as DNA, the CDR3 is TGCGCCAGCAGCTTGCCGGGGACAGACGAAGCTTTCTTT. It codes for CASSLPGTDEAFF. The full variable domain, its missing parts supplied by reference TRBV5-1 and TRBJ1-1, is KAGVTQTPRYLIKTRGQQVTLSCSPISGHRSVSWYQQTPGQGLQFLFEYFSETQRNKGNFPGRFSGRQFSNSRSEMNVSTLELGDSALYLCASSLPGTDEAFFGQGTRLTVV.